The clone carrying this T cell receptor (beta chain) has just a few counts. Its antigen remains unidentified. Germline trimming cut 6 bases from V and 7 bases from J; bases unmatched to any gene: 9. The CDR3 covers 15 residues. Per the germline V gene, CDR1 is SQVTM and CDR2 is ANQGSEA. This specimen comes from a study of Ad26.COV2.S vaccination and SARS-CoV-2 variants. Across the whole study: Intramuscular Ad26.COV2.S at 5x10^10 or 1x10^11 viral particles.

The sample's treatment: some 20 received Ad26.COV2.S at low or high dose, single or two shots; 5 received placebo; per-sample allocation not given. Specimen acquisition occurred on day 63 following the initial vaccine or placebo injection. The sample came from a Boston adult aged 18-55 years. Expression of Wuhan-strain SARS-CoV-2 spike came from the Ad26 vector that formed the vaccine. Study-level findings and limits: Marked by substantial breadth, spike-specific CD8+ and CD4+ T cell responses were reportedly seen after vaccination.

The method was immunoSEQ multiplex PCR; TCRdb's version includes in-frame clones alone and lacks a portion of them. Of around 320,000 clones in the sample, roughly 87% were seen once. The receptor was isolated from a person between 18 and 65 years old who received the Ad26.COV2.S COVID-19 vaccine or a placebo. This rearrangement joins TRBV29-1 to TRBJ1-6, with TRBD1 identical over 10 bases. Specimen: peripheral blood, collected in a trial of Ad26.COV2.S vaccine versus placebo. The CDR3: CSVRTGTGVNSPLHF. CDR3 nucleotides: TGCAGCGTGAGGACCGGGACAGGGGTAAATTCACCCCTCCACTTT. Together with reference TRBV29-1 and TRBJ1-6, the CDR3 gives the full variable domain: SAVISQKPSRDICQRGTSLTIQCQVDSQVTMMFWYRQQPGQSLTLIATANQGSEATYESGFVIDKFPISRPNLTFSTLTVSNMSPEDSSIYLCSVRTGTGVNSPLHFGNGTRLTVT.